These 10 T cell receptor beta chains came from one sample sequenced in a study of OX40 agonist ivuxolimab in advanced cancers. Sequenced by immunoSEQ multiplex PCR; TCRdb stores in-frame clones only, minus some. The data hold around 60,000 clones, with approximately 90% observed a single time. The input for sequencing was CD4+ or CD8+ T cells sorted from blood, taken in a trial of the OX40 agonist ivuxolimab. These receptors came from an adult with an advanced solid tumor such as melanoma, head and neck, liver or kidney cancer.

The chain is built from TRBV7-2 and TRBJ2-2, with 10 bases aligning to TRBD2. With V trimmed by 1 base and J by 2 bases, 1 base remained unmatched. Germline V gives CDR1 SGHTA, CDR2 FQGNSA. This CDR3 has 16 residues. CDR3 in DNA: TGTGCCAGCAGCTTAGTAGCGGGGGGCAACACCGGGGAGCTGTTTTTT. Amino acid sequence: CASSLVAGGNTGELFF. The variable domain in full, completed from reference TRBV7-2 and TRBJ2-2, reads GAGVSQSPSNKVTEKGKDVELRCDPISGHTALYWYRQSLGQGLEFLIYFQGNSAPDKSGLPSDRFSAERTGGSVSTLTIQRTQQEDSAVYLCASSLVAGGNTGELFFGEGSRLTVL.

The chain joins TRBV18 to TRBJ2-5, with D perhaps matching TRBD1 (6 bases). Germline V gives CDR1 KGHSH, CDR2 LQKENI. V lost 3 bases and J lost 9, with 17 bases in between. The CDR3 covers 14 residues. The CDR3 DNA is TGTGCCAGCTCACCCCCTCATCCAGGGGCGTCCCAGTACTTC. This encodes CASSPPHPGASQYF.

CDR3 bases: TGTGCCAGCAGCTTCGTGGGTTCAGATACGCAGTATTTT. This encodes CASSFVGSDTQYF. The V and J genes are TRBV5-8 and TRBJ2-3; no firm D call. Germline CDR1 is SGHTS and CDR2 is YDEGEE. V gave up 2 bases and J gave up 4 bases, with 8 bases separating them. There are 13 residues in the CDR3.

The V call is TRBV19, the J call TRBJ2-7; 8 nucleotides match TRBD1. Unmatched junction bases numbered 12, after V lost 2 bases and J lost 3 bases. The length of the CDR3 is 17 residues. Germline CDR1 LNHDA, CDR2 SQIVND (reference sequence). The CDR3 is CASSIYGPGGDYYEQYF. DNA for the CDR3: TGTGCCAGTAGTATATACGGGCCAGGGGGCGATTACTACGAGCAGTACTTC.

The chain recombines TRBV11-2 with TRBJ2-3; D gene ambiguous. Germline assignment: CDR1 SGHAT and CDR2 FQNNGV. V was pared by 0 bases and J by 6 bases, with 10 bases between. The CDR3 contains 14 residues. CDR3 region: CASSLDRVMDTQYF. CDR3 DNA: TGTGCCAGCAGCTTAGACCGGGTCATGGATACGCAGTATTTT.

The J gene is TRBJ1-6, the V gene TRBV11-2; D possibly corresponds to TRBD1 (5 bases). V gave up 6 bases and J gave up 0 bases, with 9 bases separating them. This CDR3 is built from 15 residues. Germline assignment: CDR1 SGHAT and CDR2 FQNNGV. Written as DNA, the CDR3 is TGTGCCAGCAGGACAGATAGCTCCTATAATTCACCCCTCCACTTT. Translated, it gives CASRTDSSYNSPLHF.

This clone has only a few counts. V is TRBV4-2 and J is TRBJ2-7; D not resolved. Trimming took 1 base from V and 2 from J, leaving 6 bases between them. The germline CDR1 and CDR2 sequences are LGHNA and YNFKEQ. This CDR3 is 13 amino acids long. The CDR3 DNA follows: TGTGCCAGCAGCCAAGGGGGAACCTACGAGCAGTACTTC. As protein: CASSQGGTYEQYF.

This chain joins TRBV6-1 and TRBJ1-4, with D perhaps TRBD1 (5 bases). This CDR3 has 15 amino acids. The V end was cut by 1 base, the J end by 3 bases, with 9 bases between. CDR1 MNHNS and CDR2 SASEGT come from the germline V gene. The CDR3 region has the DNA TGTGCCAGCAGTGAAGGAGGGGCAGCTAATGAAAAACTGTTTTTT. It specifies CASSEGGAANEKLFF.

This clone has more than one count but fewer than ten. The chain uses TRBV30 and TRBJ1-5, with 9 positions matching TRBD1. V dropped 2 bases and J dropped 6; count of bases not matched to a gene: 5. The germline gives CDR1 GTSNPN, CDR2 SVGIG (reference sequence). The CDR3 has 14 amino acids. CDR3 DNA sequence: TGTGCCTGGAGTTTGGGACAGGGAATTCAGCCCCAGCATTTT. This translates into CAWSLGQGIQPQHF.

The V call is TRBV5-3, the J call TRBJ2-7; 9 bases are a match to TRBD1. TRBV5-3 is an open reading frame whose function is uncertain. J lost 5 bases, V lost 4 bases, and 10 bases had no gene match. The CDR3 runs 15 residues. CDR3 nucleotide sequence: TGTGCCAGAAGCCGCCGGACAGGGGCTGTGAACGAGCAGTACTTC. This translates into CARSRRTGAVNEQYF.